Listed here are 9 T cell receptor beta chains from one sample, sequenced in a study of tumor and adjacent non-tumor tissue in lung cancer (dated by TCRdb to 2017 to 2018). The library was made by multiplex PCR. TCRdb shows the sequencer as Illumina HiSeq 2500. TCRbeta libraries were constructed through three rounds of nested PCR with primers (Table S4) according to protocols adapted from ARM-PCR. In-frame beta chains were kept once TCRdb had trimmed the public reads at Q25 with fastp and called clones with MiXCR. CDR3 protein duplicates are merged, each entry listing the most common genes and DNA. The table for this sample lists approximately 120,000 distinct CDR3 sequences; about 61% of them were counted only once. The ten top clones hold 15% to 20% of the sample. Bulk unsorted tissue served as the source for RNA extraction, and RNA quality was assessed using a NanoDrop ND-1000 and an Agilent 2100. Normal lung samples were distant non-tumor tissue taken more than 3 cm from the tumor edge.

Sequenced material: distant non-tumor lung tissue. These receptors all stem from a man aged 55 to 69 with non-small cell lung cancer.

The chain couples TRBV13 to TRBJ2-1; D gene unclear. The germline V gene has CDR1 PRHDT and CDR2 FYEKMQ (reference sequence). There are 14 residues in the CDR3. V shed 5 bases and J shed 11 bases, with 19 bases lying between them. CDR3 sequence (DNA): TGTGCCAGCAGCCGTCCTCTACGCCCTAGGCAGCAGTTCTTC. Protein: CASSRPLRPRQQFF. Together with reference TRBV13 and TRBJ2-1, the CDR3 gives the full variable domain: AAGVIQSPRHLIKEKRETATLKCYPIPRHDTVYWYQQGPGQDPQFLISFYEKMQSDKGSIPDRFSAQQFSDYHSELNMSSLELGDSALYFCASSRPLRPRQQFFGPGTRLTVL.

As concerns this clonotype: Since no conserved phenylalanine or tryptophan closes the CDR3, a read error is the likely cause. The V gene is TRBV6-2 or TRBV6-3, the J gene TRBJ1-2; D remains ambiguous. The CDR3 extends over 12 amino acids. The germline CDR1 and CDR2 sequences are MNHEY and SVGEGT. Trimming removed 4 bases at V and 7 bases at J, with 10 bases between. The chain's CDR3 is CASSSEGRGYTL. In nucleotides, the CDR3 is TGTGCCAGCAGTTCAGAAGGTCGTGGCTACACCTTA.

A remark on this clonotype: A much larger clone lies one base from this, so it may be a read error. The CDR3 ends on some other residue instead of the conserved phenylalanine or tryptophan, so this is likely a read error. This rearrangement joins TRBV20-1 to TRBJ2-1, with 8 bases matching TRBD2. This CDR3 spans 14 amino acids. Germline lookup yields CDR1 DFQATT and CDR2 SNEGSKA (reference sequence). The V gene end was trimmed by 2 bases and the J gene end by 4 bases; junction bases not matched to a gene: 4. CDR3 sequence: CSARSGGPYNEQFL. The CDR3 bases are TGCAGTGCTAGAAGCGGGGGACCTTACAATGAGCAGTTCTTG.

This clonotype has more than one count but fewer than ten. This sequence may be a read error, since a much larger clone differs from it by one base. Likely a read error: the CDR3 ends without its conserved phenylalanine or tryptophan. The CDR3 sequence is CASSGGSFQETQYY. The DNA of the CDR3 is TGCGCCAGCAGCGGTGGCTCTTTCCAAGAGACCCAGTACTAC. This rearrangement joins TRBV5-1 to TRBJ2-5; the D is unclear. V lost 4 bases, J lost 1 base, and 11 bases lay in between. The CDR3 contains 14 residues. Germline CDR1 reads SGHRS; CDR2 reads YFSETQ.

This clonotype was observed a handful of times. The DNA is omitted, as the CDR3 cannot be located on it reliably, and the CDR3 follows TCRdb's listing. The genes are TRBV12-3 or TRBV12-4 and TRBJ1-2. 12 amino acids form the CDR3, both terminal residues included. The CDR3 reads CASTSANYGYTF.

Regarding this clonotype: The junction differs from germline at one of its ends, possibly a read error. The rearrangement links TRBV28 to TRBJ1-5; possible D gene TRBD1, 5 bases. The CDR3 length is 16 residues. Germline V gene sequence: CDR1 MDHEN, CDR2 SYDVKM. The CDR3 DNA is TGTGCCAGCAGTTTAAACAGGAGATTTAGCAATCAGTCCCAGCATTTT. Protein product: CASSLNRRFSNQSQHF.

Ten or more counts support this clonotype. The rearrangement uses TRBV13 and TRBJ2-1; 7 nucleotides line up with TRBD2. V was pared by 7 bases and J by 5 bases, with 17 bases of the junction left unmatched. The germline CDR1 and CDR2 sequences are PRHDT and FYEKMQ (reference sequence). This CDR3 is 17 amino acids long. The CDR3 loop reads CASTKQVGGSPHNEQFF. DNA for the CDR3: TGTGCCAGCACCAAACAGGTGGGCGGGAGCCCTCACAATGAGCAGTTCTTC. Variable domain in full (rest from reference TRBV13 and TRBJ2-1): AAGVIQSPRHLIKEKRETATLKCYPIPRHDTVYWYQQGPGQDPQFLISFYEKMQSDKGSIPDRFSAQQFSDYHSELNMSSLELGDSALYFCASTKQVGGSPHNEQFFGPGTRLTVL.

Notes on this clonotype: Possible read error: a much larger clone is one base away. This rearrangement joins TRBV7-9 to TRBJ2-3, with a possible D match to TRBD1 (5 bases). This CDR3 contains 14 residues. Germline assignment: CDR1 SEHNR and CDR2 FQNEAQ (reference sequence). CDR3 nucleotides: TGTGTCAGCAGCTTAGCCACAGGCCCAGATACGCAGTATTTT. This sequence encodes CVSSLATGPDTQYF.

The rearrangement uses TRBV11-3 and TRBJ2-1, with D perhaps TRBD1 or TRBD2 (5 bases each). Germline-derived CDR1 and CDR2 are SGHNT and YENEEA. The CDR3 sequence is 15 residues long. V shed 9 bases and J shed 2 bases, with 17 bases lying between them. The CDR3, as DNA: TGTGCCAGTACCAACCGGGGCAAAACCTACAATGAGCAGTTCTTC. Amino acids: CASTNRGKTYNEQFF.